The 8 T cell receptor beta chains below come from one sample, sequenced in a study of CD8+ T cells in alopecia areata. Extracted RNA was reverse transcribed into cDNA, the sequencing template. Method: immunoSEQ multiplex PCR; TCRdb's copy keeps in-frame clones and lacks some. The sample records some 170,000 clones, 67% being singletons. Material: CD8+ T cells sorted from blood, obtained at week 0. The receptors stem from a human donor with alopecia areata.

The chain joins TRBV7-9 to TRBJ2-7; D uncertain. Trimming removed 5 bases at V and 3 bases at J, with 11 bases between. The germline CDR1 and CDR2 sequences are SEHNR and FQNEAQ (reference sequence). CDR3 length: 13 residues. The chain's CDR3 is CASSLPRVYEQYF. In DNA, the CDR3 is TGTGCCAGCAGCCTCCCCCGGGTCTACGAGCAGTACTTC. Full variable domain (outside the CDR3, taken from reference TRBV7-9 and TRBJ2-7): DTGVSQNPRHKITKRGQNVTFRCDPISEHNRLYWYRQTLGQGPEFLTYFQNEAQLEKSRLLSDRFSAERPKGSFSTLEIQRTEQGDSAMYLCASSLPRVYEQYFGPGTRLTVT.

The V and J genes are TRBV10-3 and TRBJ2-7; 9 bases map to TRBD2. The CDR3 is made up of 14 amino acids. The V gene's germline CDR1 is ENHRY and CDR2 SYGVKD. V lost 10 bases and J lost 3; bases outside the gene matches: 10. CDR3 DNA: TGTGCCAGTATGATGGCGGGGGGGTACTACGAGCAGTACTTC. This codes for CASMMAGGYYEQYF.

This rearrangement joins TRBV6-1 to TRBJ2-5, with D possibly being TRBD2 (5 bases). The V and J ends lost 3 bases and 4 bases respectively, with 15 bases between them. The CDR3 extends over 15 amino acids. From germline, CDR1 is MNHNS and CDR2 SASEGT. CDR3: CASSEEEYNGETQYF. The CDR3 DNA is TGTGCCAGCAGTGAGGAGGAATACAACGGAGAGACCCAGTACTTC.

The chain has TRBV29-1 and TRBJ2-1; TRBD2 matches at 16 bases. V lost 4 bases to trimming and J lost 7 bases; unmatched junction nucleotides: 10. The CDR3 consists of 17 residues. Germline V CDR1 and CDR2: SQVTM, ANQGSEA. The CDR3 DNA follows: TGCAGCGTTGTTGGGACTAGCGGGGGGGCCACGACGAATGAGCAGTTCTTC. This codes for CSVVGTSGGATTNEQFF.

V usage is TRBV7-8 and J usage is TRBJ2-7; TRBD1 matches 9 bases. This CDR3 spans 15 amino acids. J was trimmed by 2 bases and V by 1 base; bases with no gene match: 3. Germline V gene lookup returns CDR1 SGHVS and CDR2 FQNEAQ. CDR3 sequence reads: CASSLERTGAYEQYF. The CDR3 DNA follows: TGTGCCAGCAGCTTAGAAAGGACAGGGGCCTACGAGCAGTACTTC.

Here the CDR3 reads CASSDHSNQPQHF. CDR3 nucleotides: TGTGCCAGCAGTGACCACAGCAATCAGCCCCAGCATTTT. The V and J genes are TRBV25-1 and TRBJ1-5; D is undetermined. Germline CDR1 reads MGHDK; CDR2 reads SYGVNS. V lost 3 bases and J lost 1, with 4 bases in between. This CDR3 is built from 13 residues.

J is TRBJ2-1 and V is TRBV7-2, with 7 bases matching TRBD1. This CDR3 comprises 16 residues. Germline values: CDR1 SGHTA, CDR2 FQGNSA. The V gene end was trimmed by 2 bases and the J gene end by 8 bases; junction bases not matched to a gene: 12. The CDR3 here is CASSLIPRDSSYEQFF. CDR3 bases: TGTGCCAGCAGCTTAATCCCCAGGGACAGTAGCTATGAGCAGTTCTTC.

The chain combines TRBV9 with TRBJ2-1; 10 bases match TRBD1. Germline V gene lookup returns CDR1 SGDLS and CDR2 YYNGEE. V lost 0 bases, J lost 6 bases, and 9 bases stayed unmatched. The length of the CDR3 is 17 residues. CDR3 sequence reads: CASSVAGQGVRFNEQFF. CDR3 nucleotide sequence: TGTGCCAGCAGCGTAGCAGGACAGGGGGTAAGGTTCAATGAGCAGTTCTTC.